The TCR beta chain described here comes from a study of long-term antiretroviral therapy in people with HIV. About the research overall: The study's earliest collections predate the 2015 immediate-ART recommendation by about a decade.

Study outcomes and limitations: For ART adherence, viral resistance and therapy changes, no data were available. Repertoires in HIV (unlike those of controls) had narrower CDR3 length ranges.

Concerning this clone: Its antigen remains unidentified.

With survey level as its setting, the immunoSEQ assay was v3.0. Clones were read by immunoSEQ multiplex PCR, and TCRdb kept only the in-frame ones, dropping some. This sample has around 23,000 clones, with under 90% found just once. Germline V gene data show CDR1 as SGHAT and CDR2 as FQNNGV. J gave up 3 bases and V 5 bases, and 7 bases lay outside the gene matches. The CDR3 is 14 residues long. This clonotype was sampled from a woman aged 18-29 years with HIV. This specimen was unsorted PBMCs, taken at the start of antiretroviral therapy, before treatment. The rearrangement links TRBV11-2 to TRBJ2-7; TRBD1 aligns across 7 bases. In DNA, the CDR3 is TGTGCCAGCAGCGACCGGGACAGAGACTACGAGCAGTACTTC. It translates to CASSDRDRDYEQYF.